The T cell receptor beta chain described here comes from a study of T cell responses to AZD1222 COVID-19 vaccine. The study's findings and limits: Unmutated variant regions are reportedly targeted by nearly half of spike-specific TCRs.

The CDR3 sequence is 14 residues long. Germline CDR1 is LNHDA and CDR2 is SQIVND (reference sequence). V lost 3 bases and J lost 10, with 16 bases in between. Sequencing was performed with immunoSEQ multiplex PCR; in TCRdb, only in-frame clones are kept and a portion is missing. The table includes roughly 85,000 clones, roughly 90% detected once. With regard to this clone: What it recognizes is unknown.

The clonotype originates from an adult in good health. V usage is TRBV19 and J usage is TRBJ2-1, with a weak D call TRBD1 (5 bases). The input for sequencing was peripheral blood, taken on day 0 of AZD1222 vaccination. The DNA of the CDR3 is TGTGCCAGTAGTATGTCGGCAGGGCAGGGAGAGCAGTTCTTC. Its translation is CASSMSAGQGEQFF. The full variable domain, with the rest looked up from reference TRBV19 and TRBJ2-1, is DGGITQSPKYLFRKEGQNVTLSCEQNLNHDAMYWYRQDPGQGLRLIYYSQIVNDFQKGDIAEGYSVSREKKESFPLTVTSAQKNPTAFYLCASSMSAGQGEQFFGPGTRLTVL.